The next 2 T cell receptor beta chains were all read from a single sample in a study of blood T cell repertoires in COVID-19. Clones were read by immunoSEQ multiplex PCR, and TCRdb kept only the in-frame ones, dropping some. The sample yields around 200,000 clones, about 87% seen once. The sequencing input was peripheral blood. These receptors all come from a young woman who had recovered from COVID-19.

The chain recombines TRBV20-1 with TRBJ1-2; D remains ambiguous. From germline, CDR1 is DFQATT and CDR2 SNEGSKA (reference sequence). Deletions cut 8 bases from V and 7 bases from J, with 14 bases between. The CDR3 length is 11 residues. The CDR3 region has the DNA TGCAGTTGCCGTATCCGGGGTGGCTACACCTTC. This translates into CSCRIRGGYTF.

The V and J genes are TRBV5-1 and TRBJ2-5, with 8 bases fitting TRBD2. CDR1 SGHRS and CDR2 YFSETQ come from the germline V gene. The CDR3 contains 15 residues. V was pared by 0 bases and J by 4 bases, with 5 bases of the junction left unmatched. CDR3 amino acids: CASSLAGGEGETQYF. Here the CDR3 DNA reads TGCGCCAGCAGCTTGGCGGGAGGGGAGGGAGAGACCCAGTACTTC.